This T cell receptor (beta chain) was sequenced during a study of identical twins. Study-level results: There were fewer insertions in abundant cord blood beta clonotypes, but memory repertoires showed no such pattern.

The table lists this clonotype with many counts. Its antigen is not identified. The CDR3 has 15 amino acids. CDR1 is MGHRA and CDR2 is YSYEKL in the germline V gene. Trimming cost V 0 bases and J 5 bases; bases outside gene matches: 5. Unique molecular identifiers were present on the cDNA, which also gained a universal primer site by template switching. TCRdb analysed the 5' RACE reads with MiXCR anew, one entry per CDR3 protein. The sample lists 550,000 to 800,000 distinct CDR3 sequences; 7% to 7.5% were seen once. Another study also made use of these data, one on yellow fever vaccine responses in identical twins.

This receptor was identified in a woman between 18 and 29 years old in good health. Sequenced: PBMCs. J is TRBJ2-7 and V is TRBV4-1; 9 positions match TRBD2. CDR3 sequence reads: CASSQDGVAGDEQYF. CDR3 nucleotides: TGCGCCAGCAGCCAAGATGGGGTAGCGGGAGACGAGCAGTACTTC.